This T cell receptor beta chain was captured by sequencing in a study of blood T cell repertoires in COVID-19. Turning to the study itself: Nucleic acid was either cDNA or gDNA, and it came from T cells, B-cell-depleted T cells, or PBMCs.

Germline CDR1 is SNHLY and CDR2 is FYNNEI. CDR3 length: 14 residues. V gave up 1 base and J gave up 4 bases, with 8 bases separating them. Under the authors' procedure: Nucleated cell counts were estimated from reference gene primer amplification. The protocol was immunoSEQ multiplex PCR, while the TCRdb copy is restricted to in-frame clones and leaves out a portion. V and J calls plus clone size are reproduced from that table; the DNA served to infer D and trimming. The sample carries about 160,000 clones, approximately 85% recorded once. This TCR was recovered from a middle-aged man with acute or convalescent COVID-19. Sequencing was carried out using peripheral blood. This rearrangement joins TRBV2 to TRBJ1-3; possible D gene TRBD1, 5 bases. The CDR3 spells CASSEGGTGNTIYF. The CDR3 DNA follows: TGTGCCAGCAGTGAAGGCGGGACCGGAAACACCATATATTTT.